A selection of T cell receptor beta chains follows, all from one sample in a study of T cell repertoires in cytomegalovirus infection. The antigens of these receptors remain unknown. Using its own MiXCR run on the reads, TCRdb lists one record per CDR3 protein. This sample carries approximately 70,000 distinct CDR3 sequences, about 22% of them seen once, and the ten largest clones take roughly 79%. Specimen: PBMCs, sequenced either directly or after in vitro stimulation (not recorded which). These receptors all come from a human donor in good health (CMV status not recorded). Some clones in this sample may be carry-over from other donors' samples. The CDR3 runs from the conserved cysteine through the conserved F or W. A D gene is named only where the DNA matches it firmly.

J: TRBJ2-7; V: TRBV6-2/TRBV6-3; D: -; CDR3: CASMRDGSSYEQYF
J: TRBJ1-3; V: TRBV7-2; D: -; CDR3: CASSQGTGRNTIYF
J: TRBJ1-4; V: TRBV19; D: -; CDR3: CASSIGRGYESEKLFF
J: TRBJ2-1; V: TRBV7-2; D: TRBD2; CDR3: CASSFSGIRNEQFF
J: TRBJ2-5; V: TRBV20-1; D: -; CDR3: CSARGRLGETQYF
J: TRBJ2-1; V: TRBV12-3/TRBV12-4; D: TRBD2; CDR3: CASNKYGTSGTSLYNEQLF
J: TRBJ2-1; V: TRBV6-2/TRBV6-3; D: TRBD2; CDR3: CATEFAGVNEQFF
J: TRBJ2-3; V: TRBV27; D: -; CDR3: CASSLFRADTQYF
J: TRBJ2-5; V: TRBV11-2; D: -; CDR3: CASLLGVEETQYF
J: TRBJ1-6; V: TRBV27; D: -; CDR3: CASARSGDYNSPLHF